The clone carrying this T cell receptor (beta chain) has at least ten counts. Its antigen is not known. V was clipped by 2 bases and J by 8 bases, with 6 bases between them. Germline CDR1 is SQVTM and CDR2 is ANQGSEA. CDR3 size: 10 residues. Unique molecular identifiers were present in the TCR beta cDNA libraries. One entry per CDR3 protein results from TCRdb running MiXCR on the PCR reads. The repertoire holds about 200,000 distinct CDR3 sequences, with approximately 30% as singletons. The sample originates from a study of post-analysis software for immune sequencing data. About the research overall: Patients had relapsing-remitting, secondary progressive or progressive-relapsing multiple sclerosis; some lacked subtype.

Study-wide results and limits: Roughly 5 TRBV segments, TRBV5-6, TRBV5-1 and TRBV20-1 among them, were found more frequent in patients than controls.

Sample: blood. This receptor was identified in a girl aged 2-17 years with multiple sclerosis. V gene TRBV29-1 combines with J gene TRBJ1-2; D remains ambiguous. Here the CDR3 reads CSVELGGYTF. In nucleotides, the CDR3 is TGCAGCGTTGAACTGGGGGGCTACACCTTC.